This TCR beta chain is from a study of shared clonotypes between healthy human individuals. Study findings and constraints: Non-shared clonotypes displayed generation probabilities falling below those of clonotypes present in all four donors. It was anticipated that sequencing depth would influence how many clonotypes donors shared.

As regards this clone: Its matching antigen is unknown.

Profiling relied on immunoSEQ multiplex PCR, and the TCRdb table lists in-frame clones only, not all of them. The table lists about 1.1 million clones, approximately 80% of them singletons. The CDR3 extends over 15 amino acids. V lost 0 bases, J lost 1 base, and 7 bases lay in between. Germline CDR1 is SGHRS and CDR2 is YFSETQ. Donors, healthy HIV-negative adults, lacked recent acute infections or vaccinations. Division of CD4+ cells produced a CD45RA+ naive subset and a CD45RA-negative memory subset. The receptor was isolated from a man aged 18 to 29 in good health. Some clones in this sample may be carry-over from other donors' samples. The rearrangement uses TRBV5-1 and TRBJ1-4, with D tentatively TRBD1 (5 bases). Material: memory CD4+ T cells from PBMCs. Subset meaning: CD45RA-negative fraction. The chain's CDR3 is CASSLGQITNEKLFF. DNA for the CDR3: TGCGCCAGCAGCTTGGGACAGATAACTAATGAAAAACTGTTTTTT.